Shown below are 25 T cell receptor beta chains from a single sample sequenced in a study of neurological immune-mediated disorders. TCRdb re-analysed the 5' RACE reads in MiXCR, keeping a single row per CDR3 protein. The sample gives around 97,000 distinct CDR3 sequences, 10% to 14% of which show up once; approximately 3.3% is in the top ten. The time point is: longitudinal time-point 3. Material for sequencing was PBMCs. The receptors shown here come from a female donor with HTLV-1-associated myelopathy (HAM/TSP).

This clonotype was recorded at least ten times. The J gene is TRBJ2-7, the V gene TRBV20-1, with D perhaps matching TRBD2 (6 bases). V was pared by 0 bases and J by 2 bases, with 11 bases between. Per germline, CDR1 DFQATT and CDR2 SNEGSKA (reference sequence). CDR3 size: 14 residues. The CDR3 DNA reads TGCAGTGCTAGAGATTGGGGGGACCCCTACGAGCAGTACTTC. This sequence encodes CSARDWGDPYEQYF.

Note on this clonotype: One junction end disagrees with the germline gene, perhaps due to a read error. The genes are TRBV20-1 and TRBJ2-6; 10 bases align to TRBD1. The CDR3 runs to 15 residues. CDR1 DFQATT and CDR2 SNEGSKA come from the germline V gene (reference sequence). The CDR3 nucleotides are TGCAGTGCAAGACAGGGGGCTACTGGGGACAACGTCCTGACTTTC. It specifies CSARQGATGDNVLTF.

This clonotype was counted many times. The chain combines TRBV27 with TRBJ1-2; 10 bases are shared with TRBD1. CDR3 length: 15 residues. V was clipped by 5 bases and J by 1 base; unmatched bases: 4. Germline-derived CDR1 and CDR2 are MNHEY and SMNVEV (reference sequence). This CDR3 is CASSLTGGGNYGYTF. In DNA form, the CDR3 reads TGTGCCAGCAGTCTGACAGGGGGCGGTAACTATGGCTACACCTTC.

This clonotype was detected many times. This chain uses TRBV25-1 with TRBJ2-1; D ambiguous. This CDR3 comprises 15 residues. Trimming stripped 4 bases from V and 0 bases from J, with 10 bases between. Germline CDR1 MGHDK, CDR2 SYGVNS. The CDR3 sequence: CASSVMRSSYNEQFF. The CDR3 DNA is TGTGCCAGCAGTGTTATGAGGAGCTCCTACAATGAGCAGTTCTTC.

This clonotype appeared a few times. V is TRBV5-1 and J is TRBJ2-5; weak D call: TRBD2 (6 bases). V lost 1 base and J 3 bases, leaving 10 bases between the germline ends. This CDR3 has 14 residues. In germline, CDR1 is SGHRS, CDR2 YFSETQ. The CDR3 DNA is TGCGCCAGCAGCTTGCTTCCGGGGGAAGAGACCCAGTACTTC. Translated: CASSLLPGEETQYF.

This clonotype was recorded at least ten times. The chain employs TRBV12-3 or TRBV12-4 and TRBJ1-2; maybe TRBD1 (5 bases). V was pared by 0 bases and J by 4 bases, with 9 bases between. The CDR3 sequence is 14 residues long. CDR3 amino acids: CASSLALGGYGYTF. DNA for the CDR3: TGTGCCAGCAGTTTAGCGCTCGGGGGCTATGGCTACACCTTC.

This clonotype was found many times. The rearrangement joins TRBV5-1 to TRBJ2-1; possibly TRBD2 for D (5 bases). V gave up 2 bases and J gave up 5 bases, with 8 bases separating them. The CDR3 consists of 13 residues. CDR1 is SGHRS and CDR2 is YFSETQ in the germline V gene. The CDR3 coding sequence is TGCGCCAGCAGCTTTTTCGGGAACAATGAGCAGTTCTTC. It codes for CASSFFGNNEQFF.

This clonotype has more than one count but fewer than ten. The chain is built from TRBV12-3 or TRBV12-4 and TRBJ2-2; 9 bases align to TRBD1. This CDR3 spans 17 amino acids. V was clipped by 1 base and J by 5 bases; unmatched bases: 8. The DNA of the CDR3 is TGTGCCAGCAGTTTAGTTCGTGGGACAGGGTTGACCGGGGAGCTGTTTTTT. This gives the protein CASSLVRGTGLTGELFF.

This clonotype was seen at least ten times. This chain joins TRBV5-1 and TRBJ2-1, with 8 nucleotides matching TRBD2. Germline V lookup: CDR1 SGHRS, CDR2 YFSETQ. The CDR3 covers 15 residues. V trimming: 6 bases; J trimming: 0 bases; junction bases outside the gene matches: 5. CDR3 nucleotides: TGCGCCAGCAAATTAGCGGGGAACTCCTACAATGAGCAGTTCTTC. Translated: CASKLAGNSYNEQFF.

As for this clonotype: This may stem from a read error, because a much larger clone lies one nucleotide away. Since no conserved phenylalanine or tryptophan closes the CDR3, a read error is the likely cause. The DNA for the CDR3 is TGTGCCAGCAGCCTTAGTAGGGTTCAAGAGACCCAGTACTTA. Its protein product is CASSLSRVQETQYL. The chain has TRBV7-2 and TRBJ2-5; the D is unclear. V lost 5 bases to trimming and J lost 2 bases, with 12 bases between them. The CDR3 runs 14 residues. The germline V gene encodes CDR1 SGHTA and CDR2 FQGNSA.

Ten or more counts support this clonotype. The CDR3 reads CASNPSPGETYEQYF. DNA for the CDR3: TGTGCCAGCAACCCCTCTCCCGGGGAAACCTACGAGCAGTACTTC. The V gene is TRBV5-5, the J gene TRBJ2-7, with D maybe TRBD2 (5 bases). Trimming took 6 bases from V and 2 from J, leaving 18 bases between them. Germline V lookup: CDR1 SGHKS, CDR2 YYEKEE (reference sequence). The CDR3 extends over 15 amino acids.

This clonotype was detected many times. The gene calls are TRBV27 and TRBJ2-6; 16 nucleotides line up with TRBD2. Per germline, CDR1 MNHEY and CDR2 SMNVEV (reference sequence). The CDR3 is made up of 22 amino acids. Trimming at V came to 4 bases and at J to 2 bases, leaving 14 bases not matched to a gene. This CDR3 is CASSSPEGMGLAGGPGANVLTF. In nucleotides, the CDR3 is TGTGCCAGCAGTTCTCCCGAGGGCATGGGACTAGCGGGGGGGCCTGGGGCCAACGTCCTGACTTTC.

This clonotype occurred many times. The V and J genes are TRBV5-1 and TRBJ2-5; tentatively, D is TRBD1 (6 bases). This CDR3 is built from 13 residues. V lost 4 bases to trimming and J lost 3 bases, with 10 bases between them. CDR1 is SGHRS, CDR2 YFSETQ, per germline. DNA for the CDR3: TGCGCCAGCAGCCCGGACAGAAAAGAGACCCAGTACTTC. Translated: CASSPDRKETQYF.

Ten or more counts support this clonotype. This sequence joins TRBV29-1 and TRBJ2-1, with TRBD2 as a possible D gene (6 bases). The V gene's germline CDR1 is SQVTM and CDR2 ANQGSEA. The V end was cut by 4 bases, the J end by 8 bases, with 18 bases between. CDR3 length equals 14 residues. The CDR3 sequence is CSVGREIRSDEQFF. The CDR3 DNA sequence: TGCAGCGTTGGGAGGGAAATTCGGTCGGATGAGCAGTTCTTC.

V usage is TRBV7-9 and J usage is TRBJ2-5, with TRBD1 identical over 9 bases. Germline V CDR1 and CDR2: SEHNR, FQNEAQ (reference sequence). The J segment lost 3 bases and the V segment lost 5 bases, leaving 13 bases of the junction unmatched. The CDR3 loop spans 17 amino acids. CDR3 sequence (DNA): TGTGCCAGCAGCCGGCCCCAAAGACAGGGGGGAGAAGAGACCCAGTACTTC. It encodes CASSRPQRQGGEETQYF.

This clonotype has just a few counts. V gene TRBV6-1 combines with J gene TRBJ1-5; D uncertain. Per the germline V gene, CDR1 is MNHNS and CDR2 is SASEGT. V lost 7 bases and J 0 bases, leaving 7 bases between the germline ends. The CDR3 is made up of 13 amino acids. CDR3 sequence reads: CASIEVSNQPQHF. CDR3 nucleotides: TGTGCCAGCATAGAGGTTAGCAATCAGCCCCAGCATTTT.

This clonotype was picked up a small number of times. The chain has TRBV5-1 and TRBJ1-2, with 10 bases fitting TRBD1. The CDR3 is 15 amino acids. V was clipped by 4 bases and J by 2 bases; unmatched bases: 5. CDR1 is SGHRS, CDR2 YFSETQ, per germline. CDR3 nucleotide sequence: TGCGCCAGCAGCCCCGGGACAGGGGCCAACTATGGCTACACCTTC. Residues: CASSPGTGANYGYTF.

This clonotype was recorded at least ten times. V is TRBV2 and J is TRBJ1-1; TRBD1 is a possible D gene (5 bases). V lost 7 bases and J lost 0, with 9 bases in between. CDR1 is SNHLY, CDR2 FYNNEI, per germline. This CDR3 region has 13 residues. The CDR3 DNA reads TGTGCCAGCATACGAGGGGTGAACACTGAAGCTTTCTTT. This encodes CASIRGVNTEAFF.

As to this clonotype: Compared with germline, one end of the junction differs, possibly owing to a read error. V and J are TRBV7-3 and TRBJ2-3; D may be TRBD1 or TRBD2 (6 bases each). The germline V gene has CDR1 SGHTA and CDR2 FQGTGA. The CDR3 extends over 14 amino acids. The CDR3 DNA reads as TGTGCCAGCAGCTTAACGGGGGGCACAGATATGCAGTATTTT. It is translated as CASSLTGGTDMQYF.

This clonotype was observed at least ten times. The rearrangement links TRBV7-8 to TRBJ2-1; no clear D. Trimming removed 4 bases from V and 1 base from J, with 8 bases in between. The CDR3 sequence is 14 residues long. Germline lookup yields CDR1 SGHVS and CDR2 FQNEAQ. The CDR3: CASSSRFSYNEQFF. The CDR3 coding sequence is TGTGCCAGCAGCTCGAGGTTTTCCTACAATGAGCAGTTCTTC.

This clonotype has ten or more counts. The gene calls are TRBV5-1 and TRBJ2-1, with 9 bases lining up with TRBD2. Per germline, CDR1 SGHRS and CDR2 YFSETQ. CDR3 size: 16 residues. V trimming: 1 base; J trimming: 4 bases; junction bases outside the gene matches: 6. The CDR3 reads CASSLIGGGAYNEQFF. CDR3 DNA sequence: TGCGCCAGCAGCTTGATTGGCGGGGGGGCTTACAATGAGCAGTTCTTC.

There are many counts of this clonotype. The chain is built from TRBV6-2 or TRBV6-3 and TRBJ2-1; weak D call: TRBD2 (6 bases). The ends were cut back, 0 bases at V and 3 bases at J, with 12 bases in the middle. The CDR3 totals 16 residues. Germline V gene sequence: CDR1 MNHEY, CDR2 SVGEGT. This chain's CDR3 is CASSYSVEGGYNEQFF. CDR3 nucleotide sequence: TGTGCCAGCAGTTACTCGGTGGAGGGTGGCTACAATGAGCAGTTCTTC.

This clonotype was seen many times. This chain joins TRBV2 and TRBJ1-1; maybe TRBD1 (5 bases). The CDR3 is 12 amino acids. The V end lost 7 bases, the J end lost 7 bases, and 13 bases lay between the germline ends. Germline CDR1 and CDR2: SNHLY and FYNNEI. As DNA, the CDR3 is TGTGCCAGCATTCGGGACGCGGGTGAAGCTTTCTTT. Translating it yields CASIRDAGEAFF.

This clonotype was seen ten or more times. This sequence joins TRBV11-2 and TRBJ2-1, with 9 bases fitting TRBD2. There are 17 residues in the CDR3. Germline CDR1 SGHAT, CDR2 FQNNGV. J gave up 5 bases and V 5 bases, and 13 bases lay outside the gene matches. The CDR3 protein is CASSGRPVAGENNEQFF. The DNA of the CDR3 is TGTGCCAGCAGCGGCCGACCCGTAGCGGGGGAGAACAATGAGCAGTTCTTC.

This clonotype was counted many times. The CDR3 coding sequence is TGCAGTGTTCCCCGCACCGACAGGGGAGATACGCAGTATTTT. Its translation: CSVPRTDRGDTQYF. This rearrangement joins TRBV20-1 to TRBJ2-3, with 8 bases fitting TRBD1. The V gene's germline CDR1 is DFQATT and CDR2 SNEGSKA (reference sequence). CDR3 length: 14 amino acids. The J segment lost 5 bases and the V segment lost 7 bases, leaving 11 bases of the junction unmatched.